Listed here are 6 T cell receptor beta chains from one sample, sequenced in a study of OX40 agonist ivuxolimab in advanced cancers. The method was immunoSEQ multiplex PCR; TCRdb's version includes in-frame clones alone and lacks a portion of them. The sample lists around 84,000 clones, less than 85% occurring once. This specimen was CD4+ or CD8+ T cells sorted from blood, taken in a trial of the OX40 agonist ivuxolimab. These receptors originate from an adult with an advanced solid tumor such as melanoma, head and neck, liver or kidney cancer.

This sequence joins TRBV27 and TRBJ2-7; perhaps TRBD1 as D (5 bases). V was pared by 6 bases and J by 12 bases, with 21 bases between. This CDR3 is built from 13 residues. Germline loops: CDR1 MNHEY, CDR2 SMNVEV (reference sequence). The CDR3 sequence is CASSFSQGWGMYF. The CDR3, as DNA: TGTGCCAGCAGCTTTTCTCAGGGTTGGGGCATGTACTTC.

The chain carries TRBV6-6 and TRBJ2-2; D is unclear. Germline V gene data show CDR1 as MNHNY and CDR2 as SVGAGI (reference sequence). V lost 0 bases and J lost 2, with 7 bases in between. This CDR3 is built from 15 residues. This chain's CDR3 is CASSYSSGNTGELFF. Written as DNA, the CDR3 is TGTGCCAGCAGTTACTCGTCCGGAAACACCGGGGAGCTGTTTTTT.

The chain combines TRBV28 with TRBJ1-2; 11 bases match TRBD1. Germline values: CDR1 MDHEN, CDR2 SYDVKM. The CDR3 spans 14 residues. J was trimmed by 8 bases and V by 4 bases; bases with no gene match: 6. In nucleotides, the CDR3 is TGTGCCAGCAGTTCGGGACAGGGGGGTTCGGGCTACACCTTC. It encodes CASSSGQGGSGYTF.

This clone was detected only a few times. The chain couples TRBV7-2 to TRBJ2-7; D is uncertain. The germline V gene encodes CDR1 SGHTA and CDR2 FQGNSA. The CDR3 is 11 amino acids. V dropped 5 bases and J dropped 6 bases, with 8 bases sitting between them. The CDR3: CASSLQFEQYF. As DNA, the CDR3 is TGTGCCAGCAGCCTTCAATTCGAGCAGTACTTC.

V is TRBV4-3 and J is TRBJ1-1, with D hard to call. With 0 bases removed from V and 4 bases from J, the gap between germline ends came to 12 bases. CDR1 and CDR2 from the germline V gene are LGHNA and YSLEER. CDR3 size: 15 residues. The CDR3 sequence is CASSQESGKGTEAFF. The CDR3 bases are TGCGCCAGCAGCCAAGAGTCGGGGAAGGGCACTGAAGCTTTCTTT.

This clone came up once. The rearrangement links TRBV4-1 to TRBJ1-1, with D possibly TRBD1 on 6 matching bases. With 4 bases removed from V and 6 bases from J, the gap between germline ends came to 15 bases. Germline V gene data show CDR1 as MGHRA and CDR2 as YSYEKL. The CDR3 has 14 amino acids. The CDR3 spells CASSLRSGESEAFF. The CDR3 DNA reads TGCGCCAGCAGCCTAAGATCAGGGGAGTCTGAAGCTTTCTTT.